Sequencing of this TCR beta chain was carried out in a study of shared clonotypes between healthy human individuals. Overall study findings and caveats: Generation probabilities were higher for clonotypes shared across all four sorted-subset donors than for unshared ones.

Assay: immunoSEQ multiplex PCR; the TCRdb copy retains only in-frame clones and omits some. The sample has roughly 680,000 clones, around 70% seen once. This CDR3 spans 12 amino acids. Trimming cost V 5 bases and J 12 bases, with 17 bases left between them. CDR1 is SGHAT, CDR2 FQNNGV, per germline. Points on this clone: Antigen: not known.

V is TRBV11-2 and J is TRBJ2-7; D call uncertain. The sequence was collected from a woman in her 30s in good health. What was sequenced was memory CD4+ T cells sorted from blood. Described subset: CD45RA-negative fraction. The CDR3 protein is CASSAENINVYF. The CDR3 bases are TGTGCCAGCAGCGCCGAGAATATAAATGTGTACTTC. The full variable domain, completed using reference TRBV11-2 and TRBJ2-7, is EAGVAQSPRYKIIEKRQSVAFWCNPISGHATLYWYQQILGQGPKLLIQFQNNGVVDDSQLPKDRFSAERLKGVDSTLKIQPAKLEDSAVYLCASSAENINVYFGPGTRLTVT.